The 20 T cell receptor beta chains below all came from one sample that was sequenced in a study of T cell responses to AZD1222 COVID-19 vaccine. Method: immunoSEQ multiplex PCR; TCRdb's copy keeps in-frame clones and lacks some. Altogether 83,000 or so clones are present, about nine tenths being singletons, with the ten largest covering less than 9%. Sequencing was performed on peripheral blood, taken 28 days after the second AZD1222 dose. These receptors all come from an adult who received the AZD1222 COVID-19 vaccine.

The chain employs TRBV28 and TRBJ1-6; no firm D call. The CDR3 loop spans 15 amino acids. V was shortened by 4 bases and J by 5 bases, with 12 bases between the two germline ends. Germline CDR1 is MDHEN and CDR2 is SYDVKM. CDR3: CASSYPGPDNSPLHF. DNA of the CDR3: TGTGCCAGCAGTTACCCGGGTCCTGATAATTCACCCCTCCACTTT.

V is TRBV11-2 and J is TRBJ2-2; D gene ambiguous. Germline values: CDR1 SGHAT, CDR2 FQNNGV. This CDR3 is 14 amino acids long. V lost 2 bases and J lost 2, with 6 bases in between. The CDR3 protein is CASSLSSNTGELFF. The CDR3 nucleotides are TGTGCCAGCAGCTTAAGCAGTAACACCGGGGAGCTGTTTTTT.

The chain is built from TRBV9 and TRBJ2-3; 12 nucleotides agree with TRBD2. The CDR3 is made up of 18 amino acids. With V trimmed by 3 bases and J by 3 bases, 11 bases remained unmatched. The V gene's germline CDR1 is SGDLS and CDR2 YYNGEE. The CDR3 DNA reads as TGTGCCAGCAGCGCCCTAGCGGGAGGGCCCCTTATGACAGATACGCAGTATTTT. This encodes CASSALAGGPLMTDTQYF.

The chain recombines TRBV3-1 (or the pseudogene TRBV3-2) with TRBJ1-1, with TRBD1 as a possible D gene (5 bases). The length of the CDR3 is 18 residues. V was cut by 3 bases and J by 4 bases, with 24 bases left in between. Germline V gene lookup returns CDR1 LGHDT and CDR2 YNNKEL (reference sequence). In nucleotides, the CDR3 is TGTGCCAGCAGCCATATCCTGGGGGGGATCTCAGGCGGCACTGAAGCTTTCTTT. Its translation is CASSHILGGISGGTEAFF.

The sample holds one count of this clone. This sequence joins TRBV27 and TRBJ2-2, with 8 bases aligning to TRBD2. With 5 bases clipped from V and 7 bases from J, the junction kept 12 bases outside the gene matches. The germline V gene has CDR1 MNHEY and CDR2 SMNVEV (reference sequence). This CDR3 region has 16 residues. The CDR3 bases are TGTGCCAGCAGTCTAGGGTCAGCGGGAGTTGGCGGGGAGCTGTTTTTT. Translation gives CASSLGSAGVGGELFF.

The V and J genes are TRBV19 and TRBJ2-2; 7 nucleotides agree with TRBD1. The V and J ends lost 8 bases and 2 bases, in that order; junction bases with no gene match: 8. Germline lookup yields CDR1 LNHDA and CDR2 SQIVND (reference sequence). The CDR3 is 15 residues long. The DNA of the CDR3 is TGTGCCAGTCGAAGGGACAGACTAAACACCGGGGAGCTGTTTTTT. This gives the protein CASRRDRLNTGELFF.

The chain links TRBV7-6 to TRBJ1-1; the D gene is possibly TRBD1 (6 bases). V gave up 3 bases and J gave up 0 bases, with 8 bases separating them. Germline V CDR1 and CDR2: SGHVS, FNYEAQ. The CDR3 sequence is 14 residues long. In DNA, the CDR3 is TGTGCCAGCAGCTTGGAGGGGGTGAACACTGAAGCTTTCTTT. The encoded protein is CASSLEGVNTEAFF.

The count of this clone is one. The V and J genes are TRBV2 and TRBJ2-7; 8 bases align to TRBD2. V lost 4 bases, J lost 0 bases, and 11 bases stayed unmatched. There are 17 residues in the CDR3. CDR1 is SNHLY, CDR2 FYNNEI, per germline. Here the CDR3 DNA reads TGTGCCAGCAGTGTTGGGGCGGGAGGCCTCTCCTCCTACGAGCAGTACTTC. Amino acid sequence: CASSVGAGGLSSYEQYF. Complete variable domain (other parts from reference TRBV2 and TRBJ2-7): EPEVTQTPSHQVTQMGQEVILRCVPISNHLYFYWYRQILGQKVEFLVSFYNNEISEKSEIFDDQFSVERPDGSNFTLKIRSTKLEDSAMYFCASSVGAGGLSSYEQYFGPGTRLTVT.

This chain links TRBV20-1 with TRBJ1-5; D gene uncertain. Between the trimmed V and J ends, which lost 3 bases and 2 bases, there was a span of 8 bases. Germline V gives CDR1 DFQATT, CDR2 SNEGSKA (reference sequence). The CDR3 runs 13 residues. As DNA, the CDR3 is TGCAGTGCTAGTAAGCGAGGCAATCAGCCCCAGCATTTT. This translates into CSASKRGNQPQHF.

With respect to this clone: One end of the junction does not line up with germline, which may come from a read error. V gene TRBV4-1 combines with J gene TRBJ2-3, with 7 bases that match TRBD2. CDR1 and CDR2 (germline): MGHRA, YSYEKL. This CDR3 comprises 15 residues. CDR3 region: CASSRSLTSKDTQYF. The CDR3 DNA is TGCGCCAGCAGCCGAAGCCTGACTAGCAAAGATACGCAGTATTTT.

With regard to this clone: The sample has other DNA sequences that encode this CDR3 too. The rearrangement links TRBV2 to TRBJ1-3; D call uncertain. Germline-derived CDR1 and CDR2 are SNHLY and FYNNEI. V dropped 6 bases and J dropped 1 base, with 7 bases sitting between them. The CDR3 is 13 residues long. CDR3 region: CASSDRSGNTIYF. The DNA for the CDR3 is TGTGCCAGCAGCGACCGATCTGGAAACACCATATATTTT.

V and J are TRBV30 and TRBJ1-5, with D possibly TRBD1 on 5 matching bases. CDR3 length: 15 residues. V was trimmed by 2 bases and J by 0 bases, leaving 11 bases between them. Germline-derived CDR1 and CDR2 are GTSNPN and SVGIG (reference sequence). This CDR3 is CAWSTTGLSNQPQHF. The CDR3 nucleotides read TGTGCCTGGAGTACAACAGGTCTTAGCAATCAGCCCCAGCATTTT.

This clone has only a few counts. The J gene is TRBJ1-2, the V gene TRBV4-2; 8 bases line up with TRBD1. The CDR3 totals 13 residues. The junction had 3 bases not matched to a gene; V was cut back by 5 bases and J by 4 bases. Germline V CDR1 and CDR2: LGHNA, YNFKEQ. The CDR3 region is CASSDRGGYGYTF. The CDR3 DNA reads TGTGCCAGCAGCGACAGGGGTGGCTATGGCTACACCTTC.

V usage is TRBV4-2 and J usage is TRBJ1-2; no definite D call. Germline CDR1 and CDR2: LGHNA and YNFKEQ. This CDR3 spans 14 amino acids. Trimming left V 0 bases short and J 8 bases short, with 13 bases between. CDR3 coding DNA: TGTGCCAGCAGCCAAGACAGGAGGGATTCAGGCTACACCTTC. Amino acid sequence: CASSQDRRDSGYTF.

This chain connects TRBV5-1 to TRBJ2-2; 7 bases line up with TRBD1. In germline, CDR1 is SGHRS, CDR2 YFSETQ. This CDR3 is built from 18 residues. J was trimmed by 1 base and V by 0 bases; bases with no gene match: 9. The chain's CDR3 is CASSLVYPRGLNTGELFF. CDR3 sequence (DNA): TGCGCCAGCAGCTTGGTTTATCCTAGGGGGCTGAACACCGGGGAGCTGTTTTTT.

The chain combines TRBV27 with TRBJ2-1; D may be TRBD2 (5 bases). The length of the CDR3 is 14 residues. CDR1 and CDR2 (germline): MNHEY, SMNVEV (reference sequence). The V end was cut by 7 bases, the J end by 3 bases, with 13 bases between. Written as DNA, the CDR3 is TGTGCCAGCAACTCGATCGGGGACTACAATGAGCAGTTCTTC. Translated: CASNSIGDYNEQFF.

V usage is TRBV27 and J usage is TRBJ2-2, with TRBD2 as a possible D gene (6 bases). The V and J ends lost 4 bases and 1 base respectively, with 19 bases between them. Germline assignment: CDR1 MNHEY and CDR2 SMNVEV (reference sequence). The CDR3 sequence is 18 residues long. The CDR3 is CASSSRLESALNTGELFF. In nucleotides, the CDR3 is TGTGCCAGCAGTTCCCGACTAGAGTCAGCTTTGAACACCGGGGAGCTGTTTTTT.

This chain uses TRBV29-1 with TRBJ1-1; D possibly corresponds to TRBD1 (6 bases). This CDR3 has 14 residues. Trimming took off 4 bases at V and 6 bases at J, with 18 bases between the two ends. Germline CDR1 SQVTM, CDR2 ANQGSEA. CDR3 loop: CSVGGTPAPSEAFF. CDR3 in DNA: TGCAGCGTTGGTGGGACACCCGCTCCTTCTGAAGCTTTCTTT.

This clone is a singleton in its sample. The chain uses TRBV5-5 and TRBJ1-4; 7 bases line up with TRBD1. The CDR3 spans 15 residues. J gave up 8 bases and V 1 base, and 8 bases lay outside the gene matches. The germline V gene encodes CDR1 SGHKS and CDR2 YYEKEE (reference sequence). As DNA, the CDR3 is TGTGCCAGCAGCTTGTTCGGTTTGACAGGGGAAAAACTGTTTTTT. Amino acid sequence: CASSLFGLTGEKLFF. Full variable domain (remainder filled in from reference TRBV5-5 and TRBJ1-4): DAGVTQSPTHLIKTRGQQVTLRCSPISGHKSVSWYQQVLGQGPQFIFQYYEKEERGRGNFPDRFSARQFPNYSSELNVNALLLGDSALYLCASSLFGLTGEKLFFGSGTQLSVL.

The rearrangement joins TRBV28 to TRBJ2-1; TRBD2 matches 8 bases. The V segment lost 3 bases and the J segment 7 bases; nucleotides outside the gene matches: 17. The CDR3 runs 18 residues. CDR1 is MDHEN, CDR2 SYDVKM, per germline. CDR3 in amino acids: CASSFNRGDGLAVNEQFF. CDR3 bases: TGTGCCAGCAGTTTTAATAGGGGGGACGGACTAGCCGTGAATGAGCAGTTCTTC.